One sample yielded the 23 T cell receptor beta chains listed below, sequenced in a study of blood T cell repertoires in COVID-19. TCRdb keeps only in-frame clones here, not all; method: immunoSEQ multiplex PCR. The sample yields 270,000 or so clones, about 89% seen once. The sequenced material came from peripheral blood. The receptor source for this set is a man aged 35 to 55 with active or convalescent COVID-19.

V is TRBV5-1 and J is TRBJ2-2; TRBD2 matches 13 bases. V dropped 5 bases and J dropped 5; count of bases not matched to a gene: 6. Germline CDR1 and CDR2: SGHRS and YFSETQ. The CDR3 has 16 residues. The DNA of the CDR3 is TGCGCCAGCAGACCTCCGGGACTAGCGGGAACCGGGGAGCTGTTTTTT. The encoded protein is CASRPPGLAGTGELFF.

The chain couples TRBV24-1 to TRBJ2-5; 12 bases match TRBD1. Germline values: CDR1 KGHDR, CDR2 SFDVKD. This CDR3 is 18 amino acids long. The V segment lost 0 bases and the J segment 5 bases; nucleotides outside the gene matches: 9. The DNA of the CDR3 is TGTGCCACCAGTGATTTGCCGGGACAGGGGGCGGGTTTCGAGACCCAGTACTTC. Protein product: CATSDLPGQGAGFETQYF.

V gene TRBV6-5 combines with J gene TRBJ2-6; D possibly corresponds to TRBD2 (5 bases). Germline lookup yields CDR1 MNHEY and CDR2 SVGAGI. The V gene lost 6 bases and the J gene lost 0 bases, with 6 bases spanning the gap. This CDR3 contains 14 residues. The CDR3: CASSRGSGANVLTF. CDR3 coding DNA: TGTGCCAGCAGCCGGGGCTCTGGGGCCAACGTCCTGACTTTC.

The chain combines TRBV19 with TRBJ1-3; tentatively, D is TRBD1 (6 bases). V dropped 6 bases and J dropped 0 bases, with 12 bases sitting between them. CDR1 LNHDA and CDR2 SQIVND come from the germline V gene (reference sequence). The CDR3 totals 15 residues. CDR3 region: CASSLQGNSGNTIYF. The CDR3 DNA sequence: TGTGCCAGTAGCCTACAGGGAAACTCTGGAAACACCATATATTTT.

CDR3 amino acids: CASSFGAGTGGRSSYEQYF. CDR3 coding DNA: TGTGCCAGCAGTTTTGGAGCCGGGACAGGGGGAAGGAGCTCCTACGAGCAGTACTTC. The genes are TRBV27 and TRBJ2-7, with 11 positions matching TRBD1. V lost 3 bases and J lost 0; bases outside the gene matches: 13. CDR3 length: 19 residues. CDR1 MNHEY and CDR2 SMNVEV come from the germline V gene (reference sequence).

This clone was seen only a few times. The genes are TRBV28 and TRBJ1-6, with 9 bases matching TRBD1. V lost 6 bases to trimming and J lost 7 bases; unmatched junction nucleotides: 7. This CDR3 is built from 15 residues. CDR1 is MDHEN and CDR2 is SYDVKM in the germline V gene. The CDR3 bases are TGTGCCAGCAGCCCCGGTGGACAGGGGAATTCACCCCTCCACTTT. It is translated as CASSPGGQGNSPLHF.

The CDR3 loop reads CAWSMGRNSYEQYF. DNA for the CDR3: TGTGCCTGGAGTATGGGGCGGAACTCCTACGAGCAGTACTTC. This rearrangement joins TRBV30 to TRBJ2-7, with D maybe TRBD1 (5 bases). V lost 2 bases, J lost 0 bases, and 11 bases lay in between. The germline CDR1 and CDR2 sequences are GTSNPN and SVGIG (reference sequence). This CDR3 is built from 14 residues.

The chain couples TRBV5-5 to TRBJ2-7; TRBD2 matches at 9 bases. The V gene end was trimmed by 7 bases and the J gene end by 5 bases; junction bases not matched to a gene: 4. In germline, CDR1 is SGHKS, CDR2 YYEKEE (reference sequence). CDR3 length: 12 residues. The CDR3: CASARGRDEQYF. The CDR3 DNA reads TGTGCCAGCGCCCGCGGGAGGGACGAGCAGTACTTC.

The rearrangement uses TRBV24-1 and TRBJ2-3, with D hard to call. CDR1 is KGHDR and CDR2 is SFDVKD in the germline V gene. The CDR3 is 13 residues long. V lost 4 bases, J lost 2 bases, and 6 bases lay in between. CDR3 in DNA: TGTGCCACCAGTGAACTACCCACAGATACGCAGTATTTT. Its protein is CATSELPTDTQYF.

The rearrangement joins TRBV5-1 to TRBJ2-1, with TRBD2 as a possible D gene (5 bases). Trimming shortened V by 2 bases and J by 5 bases, and 8 bases separated the two germline ends. The CDR3 has 13 amino acids. Germline assignment: CDR1 SGHRS and CDR2 YFSETQ. CDR3 protein: CASSLRLNNEQFF. The CDR3 bases are TGCGCCAGCAGCTTAAGACTAAACAATGAGCAGTTCTTC.

The chain combines TRBV13 with TRBJ2-1, with TRBD2 identical over 12 bases. In germline, CDR1 is PRHDT, CDR2 FYEKMQ (reference sequence). The CDR3 consists of 13 residues. The V and J ends lost 8 bases and 8 bases, in that order; junction bases with no gene match: 4. CDR3 sequence reads: CASRLAGVDEQFF. Written as DNA, the CDR3 is TGTGCCAGCCGACTAGCGGGAGTGGATGAGCAGTTCTTC.

The V and J genes are TRBV18 and TRBJ1-1, with unresolved D. The V gene lost 2 bases and the J gene lost 4 bases, with 11 bases spanning the gap. The CDR3 is 14 residues long. Germline-derived CDR1 and CDR2 are KGHSH and LQKENI. CDR3 sequence reads: CASSPSDFSTEAFF. The DNA of the CDR3 is TGTGCCAGCTCACCATCCGATTTTAGCACTGAAGCTTTCTTT.

The chain recombines TRBV11-3 with TRBJ1-1; the match to TRBD1 covers 7 bases. The CDR3 totals 11 residues. Germline lookup yields CDR1 SGHNT and CDR2 YENEEA. V dropped 5 bases and J dropped 11; count of bases not matched to a gene: 5. CDR3 DNA: TGTGCCAGCAGCCGGACAGGAGGTGCTTTCTTT. Its translation is CASSRTGGAFF.

The rearrangement joins TRBV7-9 to TRBJ2-7; D possibly corresponds to TRBD2 (5 bases). Trimming took 5 bases from V and 6 from J, leaving 14 bases between them. The CDR3 spans 13 residues. Germline values: CDR1 SEHNR, CDR2 FQNEAQ (reference sequence). The CDR3 region has the DNA TGTGCCAGCAGCCAGTCCGCCGGGGTCGAGCAGTACTTC. Translated, it gives CASSQSAGVEQYF.

The rearrangement uses TRBV27 and TRBJ1-1; TRBD1 might be the D (5 bases). Trimming removed 3 bases at V and 2 bases at J, with 13 bases between. The germline V gene encodes CDR1 MNHEY and CDR2 SMNVEV (reference sequence). The CDR3 has 15 residues. The CDR3 loop reads CASSFPGEVNTEAFF. In DNA, the CDR3 is TGTGCCAGCAGTTTCCCGGGGGAGGTTAACACTGAAGCTTTCTTT.

The chain couples TRBV30 to TRBJ1-6; TRBD1 might be the D (6 bases). V was shortened by 0 bases and J by 8 bases, with 8 bases between the two germline ends. CDR1 and CDR2 (germline): GTSNPN, SVGIG (reference sequence). This CDR3 spans 13 amino acids. The CDR3 region has the DNA TGTGCCTGGAGTGTAACAGGGTATTCACCCCTCCACTTT. Its protein product is CAWSVTGYSPLHF.

V and J are TRBV11-2 and TRBJ2-7, with TRBD2 identical over 13 bases. J was trimmed by 4 bases and V by 4 bases; bases with no gene match: 4. Per germline, CDR1 SGHAT and CDR2 FQNNGV. The CDR3 spans 15 residues. As DNA, the CDR3 is TGTGCCAGCAGCTGGGGGACTAGCGGGATTTACGAGCAGTACTTC. This sequence encodes CASSWGTSGIYEQYF.

The chain uses TRBV5-1 and TRBJ1-3; TRBD1 matches at 9 bases. The V and J ends lost 0 bases and 4 bases, in that order; junction bases with no gene match: 5. Germline V lookup: CDR1 SGHRS, CDR2 YFSETQ. This CDR3 has 16 amino acids. The CDR3 region is CASSLGDRATGNTIYF. CDR3 bases: TGCGCCAGCAGCTTGGGGGACAGGGCGACAGGAAACACCATATATTTT. Full variable domain (rest looked up from reference TRBV5-1 and TRBJ1-3): KAGVTQTPRYLIKTRGQQVTLSCSPISGHRSVSWYQQTPGQGLQFLFEYFSETQRNKGNFPGRFSGRQFSNSRSEMNVSTLELGDSALYLCASSLGDRATGNTIYFGEGSWLTVV.

The chain has TRBV3-1 (or the pseudogene TRBV3-2) and TRBJ1-2; 7 nucleotides align to TRBD1. V trimming: 2 bases; J trimming: 2 bases; junction bases outside the gene matches: 2. The CDR3 runs to 14 residues. The germline CDR1 and CDR2 sequences are LGHDT and YNNKEL (reference sequence). The CDR3 region is CASSQRGQNYGYTF. The CDR3 coding sequence is TGTGCCAGCAGCCAAAGGGGACAGAACTATGGCTACACCTTC.

The sample holds one count of this clone. This rearrangement joins TRBV28 to TRBJ2-7; D is possibly TRBD1 (5 bases). V was trimmed by 5 bases and J by 3 bases, leaving 14 bases between them. Germline V gives CDR1 MDHEN, CDR2 SYDVKM. The length of the CDR3 is 14 residues. CDR3 region: CASSPSGHLYEQYF. Here the CDR3 DNA reads TGTGCCAGCAGTCCATCCGGACACCTCTACGAGCAGTACTTC.

The chain has TRBV19 and TRBJ1-6; D unresolved. There are 14 residues in the CDR3. V lost 3 bases, J lost 8 bases, and 11 bases lay in between. Germline values: CDR1 LNHDA, CDR2 SQIVND (reference sequence). CDR3 DNA sequence: TGTGCCAGTAGTATTCGGGTGGGTGATTCACCCCTCCACTTT. Protein: CASSIRVGDSPLHF.

CDR3 in DNA: TGTGCCAGCAGCTTAGGACTAGCGGAGAGCACAGATACGCAGTATTTT. Protein sequence: CASSLGLAESTDTQYF. The chain joins TRBV7-9 to TRBJ2-3; 9 bases agree with TRBD2. The CDR3 runs to 16 residues. The junction had 2 bases not matched to a gene; V was cut back by 1 base and J by 0 bases. Germline values: CDR1 SEHNR, CDR2 FQNEAQ (reference sequence). Full variable domain (outside the CDR3, taken from reference TRBV7-9 and TRBJ2-3): DTGVSQNPRHKITKRGQNVTFRCDPISEHNRLYWYRQTLGQGPEFLTYFQNEAQLEKSRLLSDRFSAERPKGSFSTLEIQRTEQGDSAMYLCASSLGLAESTDTQYFGPGTRLTVL.

This clone is a singleton in its sample. The gene calls are TRBV10-3 and TRBJ2-7, with a possible D match to TRBD2 (6 bases). CDR3 size: 14 residues. V lost 8 bases, J lost 0 bases, and 14 bases lay in between. CDR1 and CDR2 (germline): ENHRY, SYGVKD. This CDR3 reads CAIRGIPDSYEQYF. CDR3 bases: TGTGCCATCCGCGGGATTCCCGACTCCTACGAGCAGTACTTC.